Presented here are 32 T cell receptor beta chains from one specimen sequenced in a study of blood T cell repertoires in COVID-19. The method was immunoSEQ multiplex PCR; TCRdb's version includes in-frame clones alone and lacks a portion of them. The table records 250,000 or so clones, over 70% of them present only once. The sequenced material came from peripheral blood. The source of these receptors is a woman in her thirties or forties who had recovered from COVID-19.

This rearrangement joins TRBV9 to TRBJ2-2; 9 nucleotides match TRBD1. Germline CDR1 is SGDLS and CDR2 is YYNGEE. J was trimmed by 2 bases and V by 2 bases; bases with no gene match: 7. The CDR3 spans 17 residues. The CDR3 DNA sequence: TGTGCCAGCAGCGTCCCCTCGGACAGGGGAAACACCGGGGAGCTGTTTTTT. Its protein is CASSVPSDRGNTGELFF.

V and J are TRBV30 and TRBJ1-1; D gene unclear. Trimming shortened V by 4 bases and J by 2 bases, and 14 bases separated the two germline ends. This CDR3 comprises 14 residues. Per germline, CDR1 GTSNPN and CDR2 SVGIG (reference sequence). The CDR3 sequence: CAWNIGLRNTEAFF. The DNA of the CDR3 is TGTGCCTGGAATATCGGGTTAAGAAACACTGAAGCTTTCTTT.

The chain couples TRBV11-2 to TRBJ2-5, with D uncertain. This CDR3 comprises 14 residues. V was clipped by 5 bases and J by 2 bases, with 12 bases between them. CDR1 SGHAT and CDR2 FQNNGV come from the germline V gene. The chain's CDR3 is CASSRGEIQETQYF. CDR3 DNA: TGTGCCAGCAGCCGTGGTGAGATTCAAGAGACCCAGTACTTC. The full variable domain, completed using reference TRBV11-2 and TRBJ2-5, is EAGVAQSPRYKIIEKRQSVAFWCNPISGHATLYWYQQILGQGPKLLIQFQNNGVVDDSQLPKDRFSAERLKGVDSTLKIQPAKLEDSAVYLCASSRGEIQETQYFGPGTRLLVL.

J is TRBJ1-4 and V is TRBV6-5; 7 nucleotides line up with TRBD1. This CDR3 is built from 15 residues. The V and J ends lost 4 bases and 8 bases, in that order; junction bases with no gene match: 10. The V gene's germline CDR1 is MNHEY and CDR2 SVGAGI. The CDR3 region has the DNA TGTGCCAGCAGTTTCTCCGGGACAGTGGGGGAAAAACTGTTTTTT. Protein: CASSFSGTVGEKLFF.

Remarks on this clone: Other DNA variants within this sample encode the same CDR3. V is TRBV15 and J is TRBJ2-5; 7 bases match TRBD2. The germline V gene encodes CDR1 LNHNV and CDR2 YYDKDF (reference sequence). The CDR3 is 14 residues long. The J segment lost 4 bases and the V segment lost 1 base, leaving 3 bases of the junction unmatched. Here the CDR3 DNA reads TGTGCCACCAGCAGAGGCGGCGGGGGAGAGACCCAGTACTTC. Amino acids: CATSRGGGGETQYF.

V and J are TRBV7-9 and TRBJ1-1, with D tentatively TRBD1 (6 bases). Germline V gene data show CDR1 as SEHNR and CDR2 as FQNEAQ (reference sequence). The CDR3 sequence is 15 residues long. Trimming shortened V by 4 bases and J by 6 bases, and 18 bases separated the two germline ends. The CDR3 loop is CASSSRRGAIAEAFF. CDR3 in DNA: TGTGCCAGCAGCTCGCGACGGGGGGCAATAGCTGAAGCTTTCTTT.

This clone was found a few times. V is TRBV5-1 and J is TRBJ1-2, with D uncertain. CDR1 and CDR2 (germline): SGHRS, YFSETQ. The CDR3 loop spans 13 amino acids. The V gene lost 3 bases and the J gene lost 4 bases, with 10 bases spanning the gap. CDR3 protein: CASSSDEGYGYTF. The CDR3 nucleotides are TGCGCCAGCAGCTCGGATGAGGGCTATGGCTACACCTTC.

The DNA of the CDR3 is TGTGCCAGTAGTATGTTAGGCAGGGGTTACGAGCAGTACTTC. Encoded protein: CASSMLGRGYEQYF. The V call is TRBV19, the J call TRBJ2-7; a possible D gene is TRBD1 (6 bases). The CDR3 is made up of 14 amino acids. CDR1 LNHDA and CDR2 SQIVND come from the germline V gene (reference sequence). Trimming took off 3 bases at V and 4 bases at J, with 13 bases between the two ends.

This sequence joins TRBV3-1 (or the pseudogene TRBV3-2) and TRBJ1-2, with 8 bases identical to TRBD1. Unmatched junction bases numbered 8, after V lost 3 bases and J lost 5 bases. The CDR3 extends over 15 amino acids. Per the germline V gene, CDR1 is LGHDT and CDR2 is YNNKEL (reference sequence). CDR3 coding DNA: TGTGCCAGCAGCCAGTACAGGGGGTCAGGGTATGGCTACACCTTC. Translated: CASSQYRGSGYGYTF.

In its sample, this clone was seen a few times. As DNA, the CDR3 is TGTGCCAGTAGTATCCAGGGGAATGATGAAAAACTGTTTTTT. Its protein is CASSIQGNDEKLFF. This rearrangement joins TRBV19 to TRBJ1-4; TRBD1 is a possible D gene (6 bases). V was shortened by 3 bases and J by 6 bases, with 11 bases between the two germline ends. The CDR3 loop spans 14 amino acids. Germline CDR1 reads LNHDA; CDR2 reads SQIVND (reference sequence). The full variable domain, in which reference TRBV19 and TRBJ1-4 provide the parts outside the CDR3, is DGGITQSPKYLFRKEGQNVTLSCEQNLNHDAMYWYRQDPGQGLRLIYYSQIVNDFQKGDIAEGYSVSREKKESFPLTVTSAQKNPTAFYLCASSIQGNDEKLFFGSGTQLSVL.

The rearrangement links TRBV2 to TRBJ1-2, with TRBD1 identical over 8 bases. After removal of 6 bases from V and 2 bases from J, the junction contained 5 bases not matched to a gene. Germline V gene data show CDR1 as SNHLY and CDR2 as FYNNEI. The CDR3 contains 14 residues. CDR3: CASRGDRHNYGYTF. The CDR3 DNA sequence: TGTGCCAGCAGGGGGGACAGGCACAACTATGGCTACACCTTC.

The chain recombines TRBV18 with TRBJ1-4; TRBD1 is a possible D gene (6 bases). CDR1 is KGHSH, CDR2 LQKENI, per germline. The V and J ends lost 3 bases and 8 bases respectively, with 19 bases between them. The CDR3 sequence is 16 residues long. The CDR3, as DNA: TGTGCCAGCTCACCCTTGGACAGACCGAGGTTAGAAAAACTGTTTTTT. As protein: CASSPLDRPRLEKLFF.

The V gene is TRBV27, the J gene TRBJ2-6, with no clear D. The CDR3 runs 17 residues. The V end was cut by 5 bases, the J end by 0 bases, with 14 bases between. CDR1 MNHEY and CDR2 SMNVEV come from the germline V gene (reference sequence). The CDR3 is CASSPYAATSGANVLTF. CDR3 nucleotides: TGTGCCAGCAGTCCCTACGCAGCGACCTCTGGGGCCAACGTCCTGACTTTC.

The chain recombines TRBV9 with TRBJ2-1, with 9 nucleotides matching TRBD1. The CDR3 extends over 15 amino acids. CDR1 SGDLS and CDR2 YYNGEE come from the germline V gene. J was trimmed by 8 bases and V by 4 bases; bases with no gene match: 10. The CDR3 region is CASSTRTGDFHEQFF. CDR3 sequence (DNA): TGTGCCAGCAGCACTCGGACAGGGGATTTTCATGAGCAGTTCTTC. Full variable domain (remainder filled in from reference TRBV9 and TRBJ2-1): DSGVTQTPKHLITATGQRVTLRCSPRSGDLSVYWYQQSLDQGLQFLIQYYNGEERAKGNILERFSAQQFPDLHSELNLSSLELGDSALYFCASSTRTGDFHEQFFGPGTRLTVL.

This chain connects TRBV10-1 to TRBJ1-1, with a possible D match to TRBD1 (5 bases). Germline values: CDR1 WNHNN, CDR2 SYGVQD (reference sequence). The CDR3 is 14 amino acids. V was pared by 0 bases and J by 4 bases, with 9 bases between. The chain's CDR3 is CASSESGGGTEAFF. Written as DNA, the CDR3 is TGCGCCAGCAGTGAGTCCGGGGGAGGCACTGAAGCTTTCTTT.

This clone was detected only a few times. CDR3 coding DNA: TGTGCCAGCAGCTTAGGGCTAGCGAGATCCGGGGAGCTGTTTTTT. It specifies CASSLGLARSGELFF. The V gene is TRBV7-2, the J gene TRBJ2-2, with D possibly TRBD2 on 6 matching bases. Trimming cost V 1 base and J 6 bases, with 12 bases left between them. This CDR3 region has 15 residues. The germline V gene encodes CDR1 SGHTA and CDR2 FQGNSA.

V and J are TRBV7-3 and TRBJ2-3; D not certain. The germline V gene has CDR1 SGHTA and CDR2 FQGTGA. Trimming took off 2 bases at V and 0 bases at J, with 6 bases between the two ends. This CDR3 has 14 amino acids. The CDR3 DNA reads TGTGCCAGCAGCTTAGCCCAGAGCACAGATACGCAGTATTTT. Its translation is CASSLAQSTDTQYF.

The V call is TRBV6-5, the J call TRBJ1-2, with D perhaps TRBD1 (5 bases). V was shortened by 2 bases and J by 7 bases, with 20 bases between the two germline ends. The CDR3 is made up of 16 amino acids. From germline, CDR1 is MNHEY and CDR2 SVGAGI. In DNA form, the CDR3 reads TGTGCCAGCAGTTACCGCGATGGGGGGGGAATGCGTGGCTACACCTTC. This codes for CASSYRDGGGMRGYTF.

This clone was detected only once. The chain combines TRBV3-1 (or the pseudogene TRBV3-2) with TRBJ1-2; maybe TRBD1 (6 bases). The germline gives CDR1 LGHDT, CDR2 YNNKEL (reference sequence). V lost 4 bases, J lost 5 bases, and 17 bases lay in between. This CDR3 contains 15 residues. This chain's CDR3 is CASSPSGDPRYGYTF. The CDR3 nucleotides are TGTGCCAGCAGCCCCTCAGGGGATCCGCGGTATGGCTACACCTTC.

CDR3 in amino acids: CASSSTGMNTEAFF. CDR3 sequence (DNA): TGTGCCAGCAGCTCTACAGGGATGAACACTGAAGCTTTCTTT. The chain recombines TRBV9 with TRBJ1-1, with D perhaps TRBD1 (6 bases). Per germline, CDR1 SGDLS and CDR2 YYNGEE. V lost 4 bases and J 0 bases, leaving 10 bases between the germline ends. The CDR3 is made up of 14 amino acids.

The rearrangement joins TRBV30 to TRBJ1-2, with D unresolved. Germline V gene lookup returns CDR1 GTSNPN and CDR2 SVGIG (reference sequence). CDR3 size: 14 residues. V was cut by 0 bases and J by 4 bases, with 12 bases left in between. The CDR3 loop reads CAWSVRYTGYGYTF. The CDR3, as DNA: TGTGCCTGGAGTGTAAGGTACACGGGCTATGGCTACACCTTC.

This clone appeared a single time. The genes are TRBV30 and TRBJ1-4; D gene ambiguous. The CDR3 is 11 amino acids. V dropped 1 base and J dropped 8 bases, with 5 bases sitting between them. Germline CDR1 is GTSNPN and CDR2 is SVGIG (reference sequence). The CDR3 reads CAWSEEEKLFF. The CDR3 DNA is TGTGCCTGGAGTGAGGAGGAAAAACTGTTTTTT.

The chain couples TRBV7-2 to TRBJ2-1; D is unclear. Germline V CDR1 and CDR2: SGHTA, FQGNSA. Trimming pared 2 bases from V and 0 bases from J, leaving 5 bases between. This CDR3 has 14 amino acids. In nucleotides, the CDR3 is TGTGCCAGCAGCTTATCTAGCTCCTACAATGAGCAGTTCTTC. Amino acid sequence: CASSLSSSYNEQFF.

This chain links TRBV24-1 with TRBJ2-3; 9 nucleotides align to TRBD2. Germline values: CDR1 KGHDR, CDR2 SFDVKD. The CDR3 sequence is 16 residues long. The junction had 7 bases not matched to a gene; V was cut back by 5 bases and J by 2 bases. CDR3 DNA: TGTGCCACCAGTGTGGGAGCGGGGGGACTCACAGATACGCAGTATTTT. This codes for CATSVGAGGLTDTQYF.

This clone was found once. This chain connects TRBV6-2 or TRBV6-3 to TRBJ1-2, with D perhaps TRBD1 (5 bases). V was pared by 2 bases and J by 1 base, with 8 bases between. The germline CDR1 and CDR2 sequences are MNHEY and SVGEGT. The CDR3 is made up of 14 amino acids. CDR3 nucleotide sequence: TGTGCCAGCAGTTACCAGGGCTATAACTATGGCTACACCTTC. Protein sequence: CASSYQGYNYGYTF.

In DNA form, the CDR3 reads TGTGCCAGCAGCTTGGCGGGACACCAGAGAGCCAAAAACATTCAGTACTTC. This codes for CASSLAGHQRAKNIQYF. The rearrangement uses TRBV5-6 and TRBJ2-4; perhaps TRBD1 as D (6 bases). The CDR3 has 17 amino acids. Trimming shortened V by 0 bases and J by 0 bases, and 13 bases separated the two germline ends. Germline V gene data show CDR1 as SGHDT and CDR2 as YYEEEE. Variable domain in full (rest from reference TRBV5-6 and TRBJ2-4): DAGVTQSPTHLIKTRGQQVTLRCSPKSGHDTVSWYQQALGQGPQFIFQYYEEEERQRGNFPDRFSGHQFPNYSSELNVNALLLGDSALYLCASSLAGHQRAKNIQYFGAGTRLSVL.

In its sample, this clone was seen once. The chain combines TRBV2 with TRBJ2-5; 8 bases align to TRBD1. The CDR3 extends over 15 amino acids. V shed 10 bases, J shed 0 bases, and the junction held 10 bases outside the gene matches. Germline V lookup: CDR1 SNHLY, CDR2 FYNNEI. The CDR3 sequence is CAIQPRDRNQETQYF. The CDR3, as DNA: TGTGCCATCCAACCCCGGGACAGGAACCAAGAGACCCAGTACTTC.

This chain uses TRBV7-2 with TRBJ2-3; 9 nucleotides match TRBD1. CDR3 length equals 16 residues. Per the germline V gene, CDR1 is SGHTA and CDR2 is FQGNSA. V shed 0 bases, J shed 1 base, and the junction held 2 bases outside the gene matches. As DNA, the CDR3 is TGTGCCAGCAGCTTAGCGTGGACAGGGGGCACAGATACGCAGTATTTT. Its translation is CASSLAWTGGTDTQYF.

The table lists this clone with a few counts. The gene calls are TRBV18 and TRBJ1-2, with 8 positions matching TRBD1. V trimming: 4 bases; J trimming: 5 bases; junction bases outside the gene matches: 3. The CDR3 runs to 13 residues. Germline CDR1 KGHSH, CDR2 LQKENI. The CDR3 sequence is CASSQQGEYGYTF. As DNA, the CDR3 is TGTGCCAGCTCACAACAGGGGGAATATGGCTACACCTTC.

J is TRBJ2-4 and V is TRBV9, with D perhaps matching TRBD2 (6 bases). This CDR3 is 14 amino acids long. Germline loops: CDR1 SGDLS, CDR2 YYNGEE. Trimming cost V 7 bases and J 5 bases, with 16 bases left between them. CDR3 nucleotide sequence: TGTGCCAGCGGGGATAGCGGACTCGAAAACATTCAGTACTTC. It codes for CASGDSGLENIQYF.

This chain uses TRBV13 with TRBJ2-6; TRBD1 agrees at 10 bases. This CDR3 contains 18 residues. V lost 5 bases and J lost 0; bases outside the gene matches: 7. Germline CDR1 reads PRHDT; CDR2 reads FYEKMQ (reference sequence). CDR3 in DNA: TGTGCCAGCAGCACCCGACAGGGGGCGCCCTCTGGGGCCAACGTCCTGACTTTC. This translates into CASSTRQGAPSGANVLTF.

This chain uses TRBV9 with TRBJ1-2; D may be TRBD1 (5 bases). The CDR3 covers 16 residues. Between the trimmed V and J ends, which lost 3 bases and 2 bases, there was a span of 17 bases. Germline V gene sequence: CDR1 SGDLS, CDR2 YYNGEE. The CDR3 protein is CASSAGGAIPNYGYTF. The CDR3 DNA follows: TGTGCCAGCAGCGCCGGAGGGGCTATACCCAACTATGGCTACACCTTC.